The entry below describes one TCR beta chain. Its target is unknown. The data derive from a study of shared clonotypes between healthy human individuals. Background on the study: Participating donors consisted of two women and three men aged 18 to 49. Three plates were used per donor for CD4 naive, three for CD4 memory, two for CD8 naive and one for CD8 memory. Study outcomes and limitations: Clonotypes shared by all four donors outscored non-shared clonotypes in generation probability. With a few donors compared, 4.5% to 6.5% of naive CD4 clonotypes were shared.

Profiling relied on immunoSEQ multiplex PCR, and the TCRdb table lists in-frame clones only, not all of them. This sample has 2 million to 2.5 million clones, with more than 80% found just once. Source material: naive CD4+ T cells from PBMCs. The subset denotes: CD45RA+ positively selected. The TCR originated in a man aged 18-30 years in good health. Some clones in this sample may be carry-over from other donors' samples.

CDR3 nucleotide sequence: TGTGCCAGCAGAAACGGGAGAGGACAGGGGATAAATCAGCCCCAGCATTTT. Its translation: CASRNGRGQGINQPQHF. This chain joins TRBV11-2 and TRBJ1-5; TRBD1 matches 9 bases. CDR3 length: 17 amino acids. Germline V gives CDR1 SGHAT, CDR2 FQNNGV. The V segment lost 6 bases and the J segment 4 bases; nucleotides outside the gene matches: 13.